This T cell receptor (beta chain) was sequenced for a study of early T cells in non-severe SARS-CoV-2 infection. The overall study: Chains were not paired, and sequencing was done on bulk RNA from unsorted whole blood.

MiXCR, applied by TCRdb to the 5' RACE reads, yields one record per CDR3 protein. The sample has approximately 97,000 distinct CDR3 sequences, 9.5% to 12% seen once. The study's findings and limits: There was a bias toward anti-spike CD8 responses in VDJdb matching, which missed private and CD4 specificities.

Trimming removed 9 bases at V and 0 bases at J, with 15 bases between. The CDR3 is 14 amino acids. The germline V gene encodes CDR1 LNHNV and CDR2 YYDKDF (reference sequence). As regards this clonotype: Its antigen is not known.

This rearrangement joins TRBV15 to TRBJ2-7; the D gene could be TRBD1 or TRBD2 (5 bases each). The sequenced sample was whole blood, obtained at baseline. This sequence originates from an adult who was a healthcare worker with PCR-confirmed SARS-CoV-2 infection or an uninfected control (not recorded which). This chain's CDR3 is CATSGPMSSYEQYF. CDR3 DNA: TGTGCCACTTCGGGACCGATGAGCTCCTACGAGCAGTACTTC.